The clone carrying this TCR beta chain has at least ten counts. The target antigen is unknown. TCRdb reanalysed the 5' RACE reads using MiXCR and keeps one entry per CDR3 protein. The repertoire includes about 690,000 distinct CDR3 sequences, approximately 6% of them detected once, and around 1.9% sits in the top ten. CDR3 length equals 14 residues. The germline CDR1 and CDR2 sequences are DFQATT and SNEGSKA (reference sequence). V was shortened by 3 bases and J by 3 bases, with 13 bases between the two germline ends. The data derive from a study of identical twins. Study results and caveats: There was an excess of low generation probability in the out-of-frame alpha sequences that twins shared.

Healthy Caucasians alone served as donors. Sequenced sample: naive T cells sorted from blood. The rearrangement links TRBV20-1 to TRBJ2-3, with TRBD2 as a possible D gene (5 bases). This receptor was identified in a man aged 18 to 30 in good health. The CDR3 DNA reads TGCAGTGCTAGCGGGGTGGTAGTTACAGATACGCAGTATTTT. Translating it yields CSASGVVVTDTQYF.